This TCR beta chain was recorded in a study of human T cells and chemical hapten exposure. Study at large: A patient group, mainly female, showed alopecia areata, totalis or universalis. Small differences in pooled library volume mainly drove the variation in TCR yields per sample.

Time point specified: patch test 1, 2 weeks after DPC sensitization. The treatment is: therapeutic diphenylcyclopropenone sensitization with weekly scalp DPC. This clonotype was seen more than once but under ten times. The CDR3 loop spans 15 amino acids. Trimming took 5 bases from V and 7 from J, leaving 18 bases between them. Germline CDR1 SGHTA, CDR2 FQGNSA. TCRdb reprocessed the RACE reads via MiXCR and lists one record per CDR3 protein. The data hold around 100,000 distinct CDR3 sequences, with roughly 9.6% observed a single time. The sequence came from a woman in her forties with alopecia areata. Some clones in this sample may be carry-over from other donors' samples. This sample comprised whole blood, obtained in connection with sensitization to the hapten diphenylcyclopropenone (DPC). This chain links TRBV7-2 with TRBJ1-5; perhaps TRBD1 as D (5 bases). The CDR3 loop is CASSRTLRDNQPQHF. CDR3 bases: TGTGCCAGCAGCCGCACCCTCAGGGATAACCAGCCCCAGCATTTT.